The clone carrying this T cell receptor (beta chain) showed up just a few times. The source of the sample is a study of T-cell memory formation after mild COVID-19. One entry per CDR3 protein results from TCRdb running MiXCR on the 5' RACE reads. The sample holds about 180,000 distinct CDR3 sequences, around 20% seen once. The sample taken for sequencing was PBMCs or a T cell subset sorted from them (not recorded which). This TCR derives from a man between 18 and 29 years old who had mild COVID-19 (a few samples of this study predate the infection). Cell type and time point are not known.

The CDR3 region has the DNA TGTGCCAGCAGTACTAGCGGGGGGGCAGATACGCAGTATTTT. Protein: CASSTSGGADTQYF. The chain carries TRBV6-1 and TRBJ2-3; TRBD2 matches 13 bases. The V gene's germline CDR1 is MNHNS and CDR2 SASEGT. J was trimmed by 4 bases and V by 5 bases; bases with no gene match: 0. This CDR3 contains 14 residues.